This TCR beta chain derives from a study of T cell clonality in common variable immunodeficiency. This CDR3 has 15 amino acids. The germline CDR1 and CDR2 sequences are KGHSH and LQKENI. V was pared by 3 bases and J by 5 bases, with 13 bases between. This clone was counted a few times. From the germline J gene comes the end of the CDR3, since the read stops 3 residues before it. Clones were read by immunoSEQ multiplex PCR, and TCRdb kept only the in-frame ones, dropping some. The specimen has around 81,000 clones, none found just once. The chain uses TRBV18 and TRBJ1-4, with D maybe TRBD1 (5 bases). The receptor was derived from a person between 18 and 69 years old in good health. The sequencing sample was made of peripheral blood mononuclear cells. This chain's CDR3 is CASSPGRGFNEKLFF. The sequenced CDR3 bases are TGTGCCAGCTCACCCGGACGGGGGTTCAATGAAAAA.